What follows is one TCR beta chain and its context. The data derive from a study of blood T cell repertoires in COVID-19. Study-level background: Two negative PCRs, clearance, or symptom resolution characterized the recovered Cohort 3 donors.

Original methodology: Estimation of nucleated cell counts relied on the amplification of reference gene primers. Data came from immunoSEQ multiplex PCR; TCRdb stores just in-frame clones and leaves some out. V, J and clone size were drawn from that table, and D and trimming were deduced from the DNA. The data contain roughly 190,000 clones, about 85% of them singletons. CDR1 is SGDLS and CDR2 is YYNGEE in the germline V gene. The CDR3 is made up of 16 amino acids. Trimming stripped 5 bases from V and 0 bases from J, with 14 bases between. This rearrangement joins TRBV9 to TRBJ1-4; the D gene is possibly TRBD1 (6 bases). Sequenced sample: PBMCs or T cells enriched from blood (not recorded which). The receptor was isolated from a middle-aged woman in a cohort exposed to, infected with or recovered from COVID-19 (not recorded which). CDR3 in DNA: TGTGCCAGCAGACGCCAGGGGAGTCCAACTAATGAAAAACTGTTTTTT. Its protein product is CASRRQGSPTNEKLFF.